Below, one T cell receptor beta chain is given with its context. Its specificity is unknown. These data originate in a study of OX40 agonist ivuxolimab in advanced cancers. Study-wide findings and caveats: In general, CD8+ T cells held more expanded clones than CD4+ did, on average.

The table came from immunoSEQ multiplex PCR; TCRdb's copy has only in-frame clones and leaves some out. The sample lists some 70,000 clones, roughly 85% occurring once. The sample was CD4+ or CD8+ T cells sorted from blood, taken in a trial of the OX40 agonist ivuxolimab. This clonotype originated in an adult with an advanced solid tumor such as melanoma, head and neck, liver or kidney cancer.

CDR3 sequence (DNA): TGTGCCAGTAGTAACAGCGGGGCCGGGGAGCTGTTTTTT. Protein product: CASSNSGAGELFF. The chain recombines TRBV19 with TRBJ2-2; 7 bases align to TRBD2. Germline V CDR1 and CDR2: LNHDA, SQIVND (reference sequence). J lost 6 bases, V lost 4 bases, and 2 bases had no gene match. The CDR3 has 13 residues.